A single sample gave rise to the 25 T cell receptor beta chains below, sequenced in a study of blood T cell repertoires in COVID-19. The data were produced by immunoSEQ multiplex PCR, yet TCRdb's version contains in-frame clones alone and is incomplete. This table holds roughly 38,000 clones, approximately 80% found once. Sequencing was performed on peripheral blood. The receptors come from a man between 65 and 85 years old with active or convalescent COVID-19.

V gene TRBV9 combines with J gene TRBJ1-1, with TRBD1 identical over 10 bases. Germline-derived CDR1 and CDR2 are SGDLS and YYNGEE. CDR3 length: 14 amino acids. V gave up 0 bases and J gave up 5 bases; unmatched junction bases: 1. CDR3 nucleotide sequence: TGTGCCAGCAGCGTAGGGACAGGGGGGACTGAAGCTTTCTTT. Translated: CASSVGTGGTEAFF.

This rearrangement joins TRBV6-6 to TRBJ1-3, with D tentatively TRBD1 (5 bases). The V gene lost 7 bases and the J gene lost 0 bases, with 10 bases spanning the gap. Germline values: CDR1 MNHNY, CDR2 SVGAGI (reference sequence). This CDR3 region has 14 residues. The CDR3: CASTPGGSGNTIYF. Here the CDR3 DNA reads TGTGCCAGCACCCCCGGGGGCTCTGGAAACACCATATATTTT.

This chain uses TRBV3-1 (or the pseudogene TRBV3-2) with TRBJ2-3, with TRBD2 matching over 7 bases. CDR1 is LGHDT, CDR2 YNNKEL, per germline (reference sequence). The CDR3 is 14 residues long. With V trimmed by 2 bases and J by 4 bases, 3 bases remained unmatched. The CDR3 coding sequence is TGTGCCAGCAGCCAAAGGACTAGATCAGATACGCAGTATTTT. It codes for CASSQRTRSDTQYF.

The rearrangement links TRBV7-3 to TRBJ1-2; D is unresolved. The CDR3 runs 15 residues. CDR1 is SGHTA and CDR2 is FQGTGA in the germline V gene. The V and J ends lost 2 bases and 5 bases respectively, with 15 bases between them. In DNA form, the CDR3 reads TGTGCCAGCAGCTTAGGGCGCCCGCCAGAATATGGCTACACCTTC. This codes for CASSLGRPPEYGYTF.

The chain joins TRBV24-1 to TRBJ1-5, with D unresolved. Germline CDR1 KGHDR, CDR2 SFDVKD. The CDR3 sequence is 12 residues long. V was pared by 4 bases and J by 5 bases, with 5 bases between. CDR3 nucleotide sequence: TGTGCCACCAGTGACCCCGATCAGCCCCAGCATTTT. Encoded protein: CATSDPDQPQHF.

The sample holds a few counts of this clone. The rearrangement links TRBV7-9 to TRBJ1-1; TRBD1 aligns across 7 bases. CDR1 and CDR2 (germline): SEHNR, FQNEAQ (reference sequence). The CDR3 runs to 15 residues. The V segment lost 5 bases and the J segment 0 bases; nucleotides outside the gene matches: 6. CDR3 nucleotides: TGTGCCAGCAGCGCCTTACAGGGGATGAACACTGAAGCTTTCTTT. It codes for CASSALQGMNTEAFF.

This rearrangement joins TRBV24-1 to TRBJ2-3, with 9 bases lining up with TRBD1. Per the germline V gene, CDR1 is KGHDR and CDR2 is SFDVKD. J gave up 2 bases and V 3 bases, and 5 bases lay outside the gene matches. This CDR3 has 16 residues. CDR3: CATSDRTGDITDTQYF. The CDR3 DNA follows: TGTGCCACCAGTGATCGGACAGGGGACATCACAGATACGCAGTATTTT.

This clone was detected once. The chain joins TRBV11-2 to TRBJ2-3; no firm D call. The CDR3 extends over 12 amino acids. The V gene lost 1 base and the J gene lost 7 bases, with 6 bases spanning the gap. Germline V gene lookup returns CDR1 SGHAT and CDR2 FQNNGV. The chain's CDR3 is CASSLGGHTQYF. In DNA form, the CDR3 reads TGTGCCAGCAGCTTAGGCGGCCATACGCAGTATTTT.

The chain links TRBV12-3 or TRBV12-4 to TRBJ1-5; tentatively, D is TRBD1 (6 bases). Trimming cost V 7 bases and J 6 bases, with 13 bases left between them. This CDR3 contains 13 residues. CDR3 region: CASTAGQLQPQHF. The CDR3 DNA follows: TGTGCCAGCACCGCCGGACAGCTTCAGCCCCAGCATTTT.

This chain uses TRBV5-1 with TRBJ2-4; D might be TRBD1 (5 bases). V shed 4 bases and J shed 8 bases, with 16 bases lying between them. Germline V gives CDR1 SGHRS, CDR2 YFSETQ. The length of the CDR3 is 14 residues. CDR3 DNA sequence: TGCGCCAGCAGCCTCGACAGTATCCGGGACATTCAGTACTTC. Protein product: CASSLDSIRDIQYF.

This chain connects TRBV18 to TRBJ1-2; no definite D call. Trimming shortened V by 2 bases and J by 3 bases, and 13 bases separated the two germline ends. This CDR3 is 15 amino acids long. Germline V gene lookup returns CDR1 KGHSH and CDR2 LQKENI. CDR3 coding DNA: TGTGCCAGCTCACCAAGTGGAGGGAGGGACTATGGCTACACCTTC. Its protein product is CASSPSGGRDYGYTF.

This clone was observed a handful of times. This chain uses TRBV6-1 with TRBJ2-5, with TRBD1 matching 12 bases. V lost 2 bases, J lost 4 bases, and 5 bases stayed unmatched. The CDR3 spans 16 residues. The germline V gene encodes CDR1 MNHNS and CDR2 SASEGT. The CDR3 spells CASSEWGQGARETQYF. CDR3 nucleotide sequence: TGTGCCAGCAGTGAATGGGGACAGGGGGCGCGAGAGACCCAGTACTTC.

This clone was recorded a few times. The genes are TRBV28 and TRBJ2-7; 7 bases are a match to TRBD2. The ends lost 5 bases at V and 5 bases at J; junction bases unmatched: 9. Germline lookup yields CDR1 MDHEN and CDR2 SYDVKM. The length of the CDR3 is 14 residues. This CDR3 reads CASSRVGGGHEQYF. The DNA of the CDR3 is TGTGCCAGCAGTCGAGTCGGGGGAGGGCACGAGCAGTACTTC.

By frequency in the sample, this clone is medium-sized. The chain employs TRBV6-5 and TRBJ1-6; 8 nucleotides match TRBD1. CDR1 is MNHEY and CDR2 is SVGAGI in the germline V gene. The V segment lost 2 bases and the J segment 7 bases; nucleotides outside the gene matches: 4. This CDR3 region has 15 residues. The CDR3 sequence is CASSYTYRGNSPLHF. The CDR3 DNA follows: TGTGCCAGCAGTTACACCTACAGGGGGAATTCACCCCTCCACTTT.

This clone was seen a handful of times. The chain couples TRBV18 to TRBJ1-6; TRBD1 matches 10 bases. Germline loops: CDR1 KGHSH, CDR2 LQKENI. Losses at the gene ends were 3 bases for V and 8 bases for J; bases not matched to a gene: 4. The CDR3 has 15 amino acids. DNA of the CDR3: TGTGCCAGCTCACCTGCCGGGACAGGGGATTCACCCCTCCACTTT. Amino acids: CASSPAGTGDSPLHF.

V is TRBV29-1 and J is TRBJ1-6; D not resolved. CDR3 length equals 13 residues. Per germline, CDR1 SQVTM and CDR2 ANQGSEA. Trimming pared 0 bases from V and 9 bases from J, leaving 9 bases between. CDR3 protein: CSVEEGGGSPLHF. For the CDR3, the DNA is TGCAGCGTTGAAGAGGGTGGAGGTTCACCCCTCCACTTT.

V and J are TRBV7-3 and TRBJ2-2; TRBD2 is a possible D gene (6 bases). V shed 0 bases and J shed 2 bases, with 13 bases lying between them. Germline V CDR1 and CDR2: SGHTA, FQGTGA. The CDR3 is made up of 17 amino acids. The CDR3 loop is CASSLTGGTINTGELFF. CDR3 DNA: TGTGCCAGCAGCTTAACGGGGGGTACAATAAACACCGGGGAGCTGTTTTTT.

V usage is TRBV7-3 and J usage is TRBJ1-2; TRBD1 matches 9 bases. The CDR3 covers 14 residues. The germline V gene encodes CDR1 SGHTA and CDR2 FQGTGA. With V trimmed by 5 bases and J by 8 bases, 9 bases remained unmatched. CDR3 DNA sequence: TGTGCCAGCAGCCCCGGGACAGGGCTCAAAGGCTACACCTTC. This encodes CASSPGTGLKGYTF.

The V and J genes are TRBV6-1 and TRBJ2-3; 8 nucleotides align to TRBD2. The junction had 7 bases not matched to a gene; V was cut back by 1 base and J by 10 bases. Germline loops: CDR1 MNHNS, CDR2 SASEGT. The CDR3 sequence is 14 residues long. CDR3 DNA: TGTGCCAGCAGTGAAGGTGGCGGGGGGATCCCGCAGTATTTT. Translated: CASSEGGGGIPQYF.

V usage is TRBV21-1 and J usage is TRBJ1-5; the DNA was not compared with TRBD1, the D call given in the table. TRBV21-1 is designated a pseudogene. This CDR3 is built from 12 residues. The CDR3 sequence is CASSRDIQPQHF. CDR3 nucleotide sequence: TGTGCCAGCAGCAGAGACATACAGCCCCAGCATTTT.

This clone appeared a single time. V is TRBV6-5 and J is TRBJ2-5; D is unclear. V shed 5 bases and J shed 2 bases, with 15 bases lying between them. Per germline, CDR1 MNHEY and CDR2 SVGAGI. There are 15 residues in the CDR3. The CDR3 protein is CASSPTSFLQETQYF. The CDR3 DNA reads TGTGCCAGCAGTCCTACCTCCTTCCTACAAGAGACCCAGTACTTC.

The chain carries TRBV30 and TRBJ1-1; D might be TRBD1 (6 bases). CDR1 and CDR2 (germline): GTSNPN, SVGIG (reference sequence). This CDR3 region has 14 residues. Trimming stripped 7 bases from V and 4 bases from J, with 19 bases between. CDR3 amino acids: CASHKSRGGTEAFF. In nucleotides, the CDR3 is TGTGCCTCCCATAAGTCCAGGGGCGGCACTGAAGCTTTCTTT.

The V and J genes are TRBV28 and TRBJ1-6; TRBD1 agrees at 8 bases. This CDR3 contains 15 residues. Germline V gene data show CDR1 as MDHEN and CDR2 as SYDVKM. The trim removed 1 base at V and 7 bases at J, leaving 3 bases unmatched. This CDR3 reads CASSLYRQGNSPLHF. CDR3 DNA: TGTGCCAGCAGTTTATATCGACAGGGGAATTCACCCCTCCACTTT.

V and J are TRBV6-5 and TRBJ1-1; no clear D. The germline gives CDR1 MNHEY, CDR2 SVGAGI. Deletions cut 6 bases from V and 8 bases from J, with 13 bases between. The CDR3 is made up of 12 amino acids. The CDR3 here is CASSGRDREAFF. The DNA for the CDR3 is TGTGCCAGCAGCGGGAGGGATAGGGAAGCTTTCTTT.

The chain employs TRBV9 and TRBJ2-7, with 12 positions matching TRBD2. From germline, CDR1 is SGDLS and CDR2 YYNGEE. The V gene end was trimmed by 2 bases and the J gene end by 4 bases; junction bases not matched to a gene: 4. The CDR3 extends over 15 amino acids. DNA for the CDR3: TGTGCCAGCAGCGTGGGAACTAGCGGGGGGTACGAGCAGTACTTC. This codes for CASSVGTSGGYEQYF.